A single sample gave rise to the 15 T cell receptor beta chains below, sequenced in a study of T cell responses to AZD1222 COVID-19 vaccine. Clones were read by immunoSEQ multiplex PCR, and TCRdb kept only the in-frame ones, dropping some. The sample consists of some 150,000 clones, roughly 94% of them appearing once. The sample was peripheral blood, taken on day 0 of AZD1222 vaccination. These receptors all come from an adult in good health.

The rearrangement joins TRBV7-2 to TRBJ2-2; D is perhaps TRBD2 (5 bases). The CDR3 consists of 15 residues. V was trimmed by 3 bases and J by 6 bases, leaving 14 bases between them. Germline V gene sequence: CDR1 SGHTA, CDR2 FQGNSA. The CDR3 DNA sequence: TGTGCCAGCAGCTTTGGGAGTAATCTAGCCGGGGAGCTGTTTTTT. Translated: CASSFGSNLAGELFF.

The chain uses TRBV27 and TRBJ2-3; 16 positions agree with TRBD2. Germline loops: CDR1 MNHEY, CDR2 SMNVEV (reference sequence). J gave up 0 bases and V 8 bases, and 11 bases lay outside the gene matches. The CDR3 extends over 19 amino acids. The CDR3: CASASSGLAGGFSTDTQYF. The DNA of the CDR3 is TGTGCCAGCGCCTCTTCGGGACTAGCGGGGGGGTTTAGCACAGATACGCAGTATTTT.

The chain carries TRBV24-1 and TRBJ2-1, with a weak D call TRBD1 (6 bases). V was pared by 2 bases and J by 4 bases, with 11 bases between. Germline CDR1 reads KGHDR; CDR2 reads SFDVKD. The CDR3 is 15 amino acids. Here the CDR3 reads CATSDSGATYNEQFF. CDR3 nucleotides: TGTGCCACCAGTGATTCAGGGGCCACTTACAATGAGCAGTTCTTC.

The J gene is TRBJ1-1, the V gene TRBV10-3, with D hard to call. The germline CDR1 and CDR2 sequences are ENHRY and SYGVKD. Between the trimmed V and J ends, which lost 0 bases and 11 bases, there was a span of 16 bases. This CDR3 comprises 14 residues. CDR3 DNA: TGTGCCATCAGTGAGTCGCGCTTCTCATTCGCGGCTTTCTTT. Protein product: CAISESRFSFAAFF.

This chain uses TRBV7-9 with TRBJ1-4, with no clear D. CDR3 length equals 14 residues. Germline V gene data show CDR1 as SEHNR and CDR2 as FQNEAQ (reference sequence). The V and J ends lost 1 base and 4 bases respectively, with 7 bases between them. DNA of the CDR3: TGTGCCAGCAGCTTAGGATCGGGTAATGAAAAACTGTTTTTT. This translates into CASSLGSGNEKLFF.

V gene TRBV29-1 combines with J gene TRBJ1-1; no clear D gene. CDR1 SQVTM and CDR2 ANQGSEA come from the germline V gene. Trimming cost V 7 bases and J 1 base, with 13 bases left between them. The CDR3 runs to 13 residues. The CDR3 DNA reads TGCAGCGCCACAGAGGCTACGAACACTGAAGCTTTCTTT. Translated: CSATEATNTEAFF.

The CDR3 spells CASSLSLTGWNSPLHF. In nucleotides, the CDR3 is TGTGCCAGCAGCCTAAGTTTGACAGGGTGGAATTCACCCCTCCACTTT. This chain connects TRBV3-1 (or the pseudogene TRBV3-2) to TRBJ1-6, with 7 bases aligning to TRBD1. CDR3 size: 16 residues. Trimming cost V 4 bases and J 7 bases; bases outside gene matches: 10. CDR1 and CDR2 (germline): LGHDT, YNNKEL (reference sequence).

This chain joins TRBV19 and TRBJ1-2; D gene unclear. Trimming removed 10 bases at V and 4 bases at J, with 13 bases between. Germline CDR1 is LNHDA and CDR2 is SQIVND (reference sequence). CDR3 size: 12 residues. The CDR3: CATADGPYGYTF. The CDR3 region has the DNA TGTGCCACCGCGGATGGCCCCTATGGCTACACCTTC.

This clone has just a few counts. The chain joins TRBV7-6 to TRBJ2-2, with D possibly being TRBD1 or TRBD2 (5 bases each). V lost 11 bases, J lost 4 bases, and 17 bases lay in between. The CDR3 runs 14 residues. The germline V gene encodes CDR1 SGHVS and CDR2 FNYEAQ. The CDR3: CAVTRGSSTGELFF. The DNA for the CDR3 is TGTGCCGTCACTCGGGGCTCCTCCACCGGGGAGCTGTTTTTT. Full variable domain (outside the CDR3, taken from reference TRBV7-6 and TRBJ2-2): GAGVSQSPRYKVTKRGQDVALRCDPISGHVSLYWYRQALGQGPEFLTYFNYEAQQDKSGLPNDRFSAERPEGSISTLTIQRTEQRDSAMYRCAVTRGSSTGELFFGEGSRLTVL.

The DNA for the CDR3 is TGTGCCAGCTCACCCCGGGAGCGGTACGAGCAGTACGTC. Its protein is CASSPRERYEQYV. The V call is TRBV18, the J call TRBJ2-7, with D tentatively TRBD2 (6 bases). CDR1 is KGHSH, CDR2 LQKENI, per germline. Trimming took off 3 bases at V and 4 bases at J, with 10 bases between the two ends. The CDR3 runs 13 residues.

This clone has more than one count but fewer than ten. V and J are TRBV28 and TRBJ1-6, with a possible D match to TRBD1 (5 bases). Trimming left V 3 bases short and J 10 bases short, with 19 bases between. CDR1 MDHEN and CDR2 SYDVKM come from the germline V gene. This CDR3 is built from 16 residues. The CDR3 loop is CASSFSPGSLGSPLHF. CDR3 nucleotides: TGTGCCAGCAGTTTTTCGCCAGGGTCGTTGGGATCACCCCTCCACTTT.

The chain employs TRBV27 and TRBJ1-4; no definite D call. V dropped 2 bases and J dropped 4 bases, with 5 bases sitting between them. The germline V gene encodes CDR1 MNHEY and CDR2 SMNVEV (reference sequence). CDR3 length: 13 residues. In DNA form, the CDR3 reads TGTGCCAGCAGTTTAGTGTATAATGAAAAACTGTTTTTT. It yields the protein CASSLVYNEKLFF.

This chain joins TRBV19 and TRBJ1-2; 8 bases map to TRBD1. The junction had 21 bases not matched to a gene; V was cut back by 7 bases and J by 5 bases. Germline lookup yields CDR1 LNHDA and CDR2 SQIVND (reference sequence). This CDR3 contains 18 residues. In DNA, the CDR3 is TGTGCCAGTACCAAAAACAGCCCAGGGGGCGGGAAGTCGTATGGCTACACCTTC. Encoded protein: CASTKNSPGGGKSYGYTF.

The genes are TRBV5-8 and TRBJ2-3; D unresolved. V lost 3 bases and J 1 base, leaving 9 bases between the germline ends. The CDR3 runs to 14 residues. In germline, CDR1 is SGHTS, CDR2 YDEGEE. The CDR3: CASSSGFGTDTQYF. The DNA of the CDR3 is TGTGCCAGCAGCTCTGGTTTCGGCACAGATACGCAGTATTTT. The full variable domain, completed using reference TRBV5-8 and TRBJ2-3, is EAGVTQSPTHLIKTRGQQATLRCSPISGHTSVYWYQQALGLGLQFLLWYDEGEERNRGNFPPRFSGRQFPNYSSELNVNALELEDSALYLCASSSGFGTDTQYFGPGTRLTVL.

This chain joins TRBV4-1 and TRBJ2-2; D remains ambiguous. The CDR3 sequence is 14 residues long. V dropped 4 bases and J dropped 2 bases, with 8 bases sitting between them. CDR1 is MGHRA, CDR2 YSYEKL, per germline. The CDR3 loop is CASSRYRNTGELFF. The CDR3 bases are TGCGCCAGCAGCCGCTACAGAAACACCGGGGAGCTGTTTTTT.